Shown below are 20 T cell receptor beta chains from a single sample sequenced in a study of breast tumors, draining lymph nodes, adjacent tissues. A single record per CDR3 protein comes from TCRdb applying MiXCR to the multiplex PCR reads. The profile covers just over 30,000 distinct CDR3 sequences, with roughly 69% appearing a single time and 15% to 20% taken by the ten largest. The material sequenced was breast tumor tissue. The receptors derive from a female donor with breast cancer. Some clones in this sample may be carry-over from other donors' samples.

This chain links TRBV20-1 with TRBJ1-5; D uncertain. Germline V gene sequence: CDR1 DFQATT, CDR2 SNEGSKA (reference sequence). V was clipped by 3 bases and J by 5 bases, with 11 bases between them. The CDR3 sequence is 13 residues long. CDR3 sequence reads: CSASPKWDQPQHF. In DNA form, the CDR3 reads TGCAGTGCTAGCCCGAAGTGGGATCAGCCCCAGCATTTT.

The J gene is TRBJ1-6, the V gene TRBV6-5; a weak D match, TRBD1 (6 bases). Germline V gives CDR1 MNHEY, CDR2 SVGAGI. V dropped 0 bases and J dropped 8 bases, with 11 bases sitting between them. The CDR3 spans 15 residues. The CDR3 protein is CASSYSRGDDSPLHF. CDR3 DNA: TGTGCCAGCAGTTACTCGAGGGGGGACGATTCACCCCTCCACTTT.

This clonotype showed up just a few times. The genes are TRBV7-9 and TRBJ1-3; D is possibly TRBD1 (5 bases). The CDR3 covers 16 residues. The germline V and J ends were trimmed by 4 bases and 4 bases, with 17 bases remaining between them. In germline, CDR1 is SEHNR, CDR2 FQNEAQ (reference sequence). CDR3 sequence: CASSSDRSGRGNTIYF. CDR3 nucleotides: TGTGCCAGCAGCTCGGATCGATCAGGGAGAGGAAACACCATATATTTT. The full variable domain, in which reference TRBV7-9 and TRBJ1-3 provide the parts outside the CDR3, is DTGVSQNPRHKITKRGQNVTFRCDPISEHNRLYWYRQTLGQGPEFLTYFQNEAQLEKSRLLSDRFSAERPKGSFSTLEIQRTEQGDSAMYLCASSSDRSGRGNTIYFGEGSWLTVV.

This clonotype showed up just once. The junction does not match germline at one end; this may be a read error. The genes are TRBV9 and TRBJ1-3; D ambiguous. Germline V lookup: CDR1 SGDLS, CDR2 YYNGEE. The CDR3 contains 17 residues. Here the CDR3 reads CASSVGGTRRSGNTIHF. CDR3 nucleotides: TGTGCCAGCAGCGTAGGCGGTACCCGTCGCTCTGGAAACACCATACATTTT.

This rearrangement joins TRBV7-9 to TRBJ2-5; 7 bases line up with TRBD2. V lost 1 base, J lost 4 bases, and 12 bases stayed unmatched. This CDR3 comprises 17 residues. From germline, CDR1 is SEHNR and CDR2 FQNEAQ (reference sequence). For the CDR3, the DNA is TGTGCCAGCAGCTTAGTTAGCGGGTTCCCCGGGGTAGAGACCCAGTACTTC. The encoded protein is CASSLVSGFPGVETQYF.

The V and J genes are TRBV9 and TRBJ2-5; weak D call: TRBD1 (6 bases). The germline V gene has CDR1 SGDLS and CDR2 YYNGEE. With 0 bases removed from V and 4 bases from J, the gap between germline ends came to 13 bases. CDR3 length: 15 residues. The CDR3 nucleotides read TGTGCCAGCAGCGTAGACAGGGTACCTGGAGAGACCCAGTACTTC. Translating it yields CASSVDRVPGETQYF.

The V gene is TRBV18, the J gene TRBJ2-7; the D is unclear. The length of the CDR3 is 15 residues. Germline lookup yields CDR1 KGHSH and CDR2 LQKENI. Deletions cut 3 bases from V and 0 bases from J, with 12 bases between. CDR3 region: CASSPDRASSYEQYF. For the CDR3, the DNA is TGTGCCAGCTCACCGGACCGGGCGAGCTCCTACGAGCAGTACTTC.

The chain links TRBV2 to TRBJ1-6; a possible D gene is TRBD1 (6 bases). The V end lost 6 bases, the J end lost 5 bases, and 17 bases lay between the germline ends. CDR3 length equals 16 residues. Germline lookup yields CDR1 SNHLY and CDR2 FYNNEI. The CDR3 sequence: CASSLTGIYNNSPLHF. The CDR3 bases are TGTGCCAGCAGCCTTACAGGGATATATAATAATTCACCCCTCCACTTT.

The CDR3 DNA reads TGTGCCATCAGTGGGCAGCCATATGGCTACACCTTC. Encoded protein: CAISGQPYGYTF. This chain connects TRBV10-3 to TRBJ1-2; D ambiguous. This CDR3 region has 12 residues. V was trimmed by 4 bases and J by 5 bases, leaving 8 bases between them. Germline CDR1 and CDR2: ENHRY and SYGVKD.

CDR3: CRRGGGPLPYEQYF. The CDR3 DNA reads TGCAGGAGGGGCGGGGGGCCATTACCCTACGAGCAGTACTTC. This rearrangement joins TRBV20-1 to TRBJ2-7; TRBD2 agrees at 8 bases. This CDR3 is 14 amino acids long. The V gene's germline CDR1 is DFQATT and CDR2 SNEGSKA (reference sequence).

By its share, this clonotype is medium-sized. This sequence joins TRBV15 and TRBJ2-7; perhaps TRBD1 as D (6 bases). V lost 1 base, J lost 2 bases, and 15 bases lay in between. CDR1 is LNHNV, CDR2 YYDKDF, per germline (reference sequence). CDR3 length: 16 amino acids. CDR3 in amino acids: CATSRGPGTMTYEQYF. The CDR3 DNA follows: TGTGCCACCAGCAGAGGACCCGGGACAATGACCTACGAGCAGTACTTC. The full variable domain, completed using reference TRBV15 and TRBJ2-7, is DAMVIQNPRYQVTQFGKPVTLSCSQTLNHNVMYWYQQKSSQAPKLLFHYYDKDFNNEADTPDNFQSRRPNTSFCFLDIRSPGLGDTAMYLCATSRGPGTMTYEQYFGPGTRLTVT.

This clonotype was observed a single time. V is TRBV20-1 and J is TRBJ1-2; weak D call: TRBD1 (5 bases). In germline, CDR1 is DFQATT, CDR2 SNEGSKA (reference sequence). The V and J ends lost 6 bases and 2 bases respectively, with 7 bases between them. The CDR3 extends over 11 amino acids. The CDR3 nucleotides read TGCAGTGCCACAGGAAACTATGGCTACACCTTC. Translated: CSATGNYGYTF.

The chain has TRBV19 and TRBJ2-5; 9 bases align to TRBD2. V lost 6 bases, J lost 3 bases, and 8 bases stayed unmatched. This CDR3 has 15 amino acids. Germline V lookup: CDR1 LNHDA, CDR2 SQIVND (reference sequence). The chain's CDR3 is CASRQAGGPKETQYF. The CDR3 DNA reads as TGTGCCAGTAGGCAAGCGGGAGGCCCAAAAGAGACCCAGTACTTC. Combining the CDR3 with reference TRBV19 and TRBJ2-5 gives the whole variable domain DGGITQSPKYLFRKEGQNVTLSCEQNLNHDAMYWYRQDPGQGLRLIYYSQIVNDFQKGDIAEGYSVSREKKESFPLTVTSAQKNPTAFYLCASRQAGGPKETQYFGPGTRLLVL.

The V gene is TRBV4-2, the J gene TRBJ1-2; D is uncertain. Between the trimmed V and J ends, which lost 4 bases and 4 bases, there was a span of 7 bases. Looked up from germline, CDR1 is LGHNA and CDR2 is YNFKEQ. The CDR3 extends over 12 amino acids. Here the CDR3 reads CASSLDGYGYTF. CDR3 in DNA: TGTGCCAGCAGCCTGGACGGCTATGGCTACACCTTC.

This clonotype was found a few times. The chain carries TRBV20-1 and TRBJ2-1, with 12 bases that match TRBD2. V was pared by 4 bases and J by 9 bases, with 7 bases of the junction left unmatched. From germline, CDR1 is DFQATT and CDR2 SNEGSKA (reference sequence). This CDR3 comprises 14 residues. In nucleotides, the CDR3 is TGCAGTGCTATGTGGACTAGCGGGGTCCGTGAGCAGTTCTTC. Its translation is CSAMWTSGVREQFF.

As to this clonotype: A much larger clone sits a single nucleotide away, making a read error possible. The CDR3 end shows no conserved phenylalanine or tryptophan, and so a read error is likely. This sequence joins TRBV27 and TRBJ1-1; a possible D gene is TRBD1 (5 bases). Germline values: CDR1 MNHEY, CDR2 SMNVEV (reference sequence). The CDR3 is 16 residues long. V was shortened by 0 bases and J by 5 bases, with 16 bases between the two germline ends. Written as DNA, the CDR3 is TGTGCCAGCAGTTTATCTCCCGACGGGGGGAGGACTGAAGCTTTCTTG. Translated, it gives CASSLSPDGGRTEAFL.

CDR3 loop: CASSPDSNNSPLHF. The DNA of the CDR3 is TGTGCCAGCAGCCCGGACAGTAATAATTCACCCCTCCACTTT. The chain employs TRBV5-5 and TRBJ1-6; a possible D gene is TRBD1 (6 bases). Germline lookup yields CDR1 SGHKS and CDR2 YYEKEE (reference sequence). V lost 4 bases, J lost 5 bases, and 10 bases lay in between. The CDR3 length is 14 residues.

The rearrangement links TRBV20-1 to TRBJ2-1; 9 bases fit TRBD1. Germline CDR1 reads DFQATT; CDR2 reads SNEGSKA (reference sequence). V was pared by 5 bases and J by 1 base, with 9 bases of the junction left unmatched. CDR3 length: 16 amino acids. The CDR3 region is CSAFTRDRESYNEQFF. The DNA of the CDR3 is TGCAGTGCTTTTACTCGGGACAGGGAGTCCTACAATGAGCAGTTCTTC.

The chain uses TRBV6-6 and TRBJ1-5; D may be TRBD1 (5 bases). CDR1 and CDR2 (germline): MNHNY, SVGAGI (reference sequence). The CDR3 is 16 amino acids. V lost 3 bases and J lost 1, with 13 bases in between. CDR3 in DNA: TGTGCCAGCAGTTATGTGGGGACTGGCAGCAATCAGCCCCAGCATTTT. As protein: CASSYVGTGSNQPQHF.

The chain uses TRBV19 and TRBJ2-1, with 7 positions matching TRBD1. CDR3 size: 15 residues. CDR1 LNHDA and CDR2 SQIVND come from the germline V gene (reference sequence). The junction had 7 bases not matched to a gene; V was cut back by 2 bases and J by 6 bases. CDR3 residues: CASSICNRGLNEQFF. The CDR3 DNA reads TGTGCCAGTAGTATATGTAACAGGGGCCTCAATGAGCAGTTCTTC.